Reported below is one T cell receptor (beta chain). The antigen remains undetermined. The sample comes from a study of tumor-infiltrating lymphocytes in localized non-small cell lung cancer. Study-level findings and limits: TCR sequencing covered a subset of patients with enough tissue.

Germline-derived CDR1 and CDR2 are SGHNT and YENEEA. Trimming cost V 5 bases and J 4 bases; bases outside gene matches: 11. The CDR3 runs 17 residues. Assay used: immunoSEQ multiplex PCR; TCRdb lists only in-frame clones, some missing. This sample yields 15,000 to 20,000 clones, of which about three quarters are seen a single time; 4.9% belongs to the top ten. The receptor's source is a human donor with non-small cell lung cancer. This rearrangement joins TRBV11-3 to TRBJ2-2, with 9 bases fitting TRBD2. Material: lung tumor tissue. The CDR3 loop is CASSGASSGKITGELFF. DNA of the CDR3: TGTGCCAGCAGCGGAGCCTCTAGCGGGAAGATCACCGGGGAGCTGTTTTTT.